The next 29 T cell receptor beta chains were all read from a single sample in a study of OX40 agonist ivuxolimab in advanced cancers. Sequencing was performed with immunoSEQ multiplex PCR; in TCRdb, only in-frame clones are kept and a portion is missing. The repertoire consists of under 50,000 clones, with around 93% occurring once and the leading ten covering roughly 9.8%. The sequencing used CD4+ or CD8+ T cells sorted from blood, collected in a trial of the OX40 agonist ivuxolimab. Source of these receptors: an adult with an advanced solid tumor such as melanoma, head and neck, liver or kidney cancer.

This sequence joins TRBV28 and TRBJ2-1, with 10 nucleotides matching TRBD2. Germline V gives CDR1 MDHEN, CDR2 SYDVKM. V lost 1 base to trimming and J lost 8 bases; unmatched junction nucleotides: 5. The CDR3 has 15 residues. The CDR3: CASSLLSGRAHEQFF. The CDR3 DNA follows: TGTGCCAGCAGTTTATTAAGCGGGAGGGCCCATGAGCAGTTCTTC.

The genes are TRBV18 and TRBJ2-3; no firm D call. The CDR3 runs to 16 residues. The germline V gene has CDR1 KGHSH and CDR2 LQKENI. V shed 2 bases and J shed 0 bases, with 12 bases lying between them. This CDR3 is CASSPLVRSSTDTQYF. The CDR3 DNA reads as TGTGCCAGCTCACCATTGGTGCGGTCTAGCACAGATACGCAGTATTTT.

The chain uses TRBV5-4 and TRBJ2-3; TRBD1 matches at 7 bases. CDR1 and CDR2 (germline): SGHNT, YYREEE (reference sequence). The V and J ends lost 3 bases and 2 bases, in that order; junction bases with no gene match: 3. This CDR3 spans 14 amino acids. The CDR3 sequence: CASSWDRSTDTQYF. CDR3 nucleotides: TGTGCCAGCAGCTGGGACAGATCCACAGATACGCAGTATTTT.

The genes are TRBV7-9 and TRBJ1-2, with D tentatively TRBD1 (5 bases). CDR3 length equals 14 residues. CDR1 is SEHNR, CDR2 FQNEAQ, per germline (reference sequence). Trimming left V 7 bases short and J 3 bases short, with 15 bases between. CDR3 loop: CASKGLQGDYGYTF. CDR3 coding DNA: TGTGCCAGCAAGGGCTTGCAGGGCGACTATGGCTACACCTTC.

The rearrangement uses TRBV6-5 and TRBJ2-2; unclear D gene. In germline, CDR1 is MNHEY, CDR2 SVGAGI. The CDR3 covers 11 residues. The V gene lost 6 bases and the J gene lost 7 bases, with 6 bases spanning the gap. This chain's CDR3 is CASSSIGELFF. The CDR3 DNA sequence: TGTGCCAGCAGCTCCATCGGGGAGCTGTTTTTT.

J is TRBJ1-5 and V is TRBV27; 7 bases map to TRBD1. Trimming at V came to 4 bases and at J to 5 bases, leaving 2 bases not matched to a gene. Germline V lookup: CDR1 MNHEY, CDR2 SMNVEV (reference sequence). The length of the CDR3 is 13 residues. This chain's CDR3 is CASSSGTDQPQHF. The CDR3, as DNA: TGTGCCAGCAGTTCAGGGACAGATCAGCCCCAGCATTTT.

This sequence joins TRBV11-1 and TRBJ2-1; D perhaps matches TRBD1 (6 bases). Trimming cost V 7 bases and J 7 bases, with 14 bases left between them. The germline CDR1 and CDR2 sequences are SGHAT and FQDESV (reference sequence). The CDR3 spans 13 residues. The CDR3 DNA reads TGTGCCAGCACCACAGGGCGCTGGAATGAGCAGTTCTTC. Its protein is CASTTGRWNEQFF.

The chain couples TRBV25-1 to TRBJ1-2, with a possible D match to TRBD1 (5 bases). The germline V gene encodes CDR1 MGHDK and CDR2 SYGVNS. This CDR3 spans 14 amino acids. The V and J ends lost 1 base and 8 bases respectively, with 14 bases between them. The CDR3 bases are TGTGCCAGCAGTGAATTAGGAGGGGCGAGGGGCTACACCTTC. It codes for CASSELGGARGYTF.

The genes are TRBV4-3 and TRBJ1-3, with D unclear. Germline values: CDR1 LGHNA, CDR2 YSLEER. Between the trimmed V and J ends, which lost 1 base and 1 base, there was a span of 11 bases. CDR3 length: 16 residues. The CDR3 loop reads CASSQVPVRSGNTIYF. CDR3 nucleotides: TGCGCCAGCAGCCAAGTTCCTGTGAGGTCTGGAAACACCATATATTTT.

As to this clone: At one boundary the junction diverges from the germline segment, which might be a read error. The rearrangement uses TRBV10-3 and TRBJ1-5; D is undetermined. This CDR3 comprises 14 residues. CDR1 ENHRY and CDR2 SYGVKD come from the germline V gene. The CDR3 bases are TGTGCCAGCAGTGAATCTTTAGGGAGCCAGCCCCAGCATTTT. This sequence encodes CASSESLGSQPQHF.

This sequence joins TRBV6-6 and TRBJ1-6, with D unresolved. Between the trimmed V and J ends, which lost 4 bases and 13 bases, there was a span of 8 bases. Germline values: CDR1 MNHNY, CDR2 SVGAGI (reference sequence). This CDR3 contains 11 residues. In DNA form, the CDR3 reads TGTGCCAGCAGTTCTTCCGGGCCCCTCCACTTT. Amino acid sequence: CASSSSGPLHF.

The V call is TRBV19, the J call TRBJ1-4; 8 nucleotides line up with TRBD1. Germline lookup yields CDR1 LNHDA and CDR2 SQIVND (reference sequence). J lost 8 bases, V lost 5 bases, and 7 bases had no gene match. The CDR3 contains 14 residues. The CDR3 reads CASSSAGGREKLFF. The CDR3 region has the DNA TGTGCCAGTAGTTCGGCAGGGGGCCGCGAAAAACTGTTTTTT.

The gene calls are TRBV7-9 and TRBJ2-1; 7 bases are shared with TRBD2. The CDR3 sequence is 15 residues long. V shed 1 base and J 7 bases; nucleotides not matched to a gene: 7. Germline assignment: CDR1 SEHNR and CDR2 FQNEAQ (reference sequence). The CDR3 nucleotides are TGTGCCAGCAGCTTAGGCGGAGTGGGGGGGAATGAGCAGTTCTTC. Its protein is CASSLGGVGGNEQFF.

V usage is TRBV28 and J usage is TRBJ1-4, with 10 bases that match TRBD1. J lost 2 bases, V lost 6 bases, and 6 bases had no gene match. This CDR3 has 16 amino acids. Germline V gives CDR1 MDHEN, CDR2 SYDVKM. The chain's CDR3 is CASRGTGAATNEKLFF. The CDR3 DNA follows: TGTGCCAGCAGGGGGACAGGGGCGGCGACTAATGAAAAACTGTTTTTT.

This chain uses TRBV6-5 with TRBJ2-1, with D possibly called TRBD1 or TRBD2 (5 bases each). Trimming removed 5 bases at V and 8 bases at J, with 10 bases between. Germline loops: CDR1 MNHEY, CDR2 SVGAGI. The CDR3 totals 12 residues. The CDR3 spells CASSPVGDEQFF. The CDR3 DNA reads TGTGCCAGCAGTCCGGTGGGGGATGAGCAGTTCTTC.

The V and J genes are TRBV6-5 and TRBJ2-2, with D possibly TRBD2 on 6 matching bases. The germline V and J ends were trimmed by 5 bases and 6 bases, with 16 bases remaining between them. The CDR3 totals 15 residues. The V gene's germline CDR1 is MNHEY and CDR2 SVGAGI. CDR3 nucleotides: TGTGCCAGCAGTGCCTCCTTACTAGCAGCCGGGGAGCTGTTTTTT. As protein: CASSASLLAAGELFF.

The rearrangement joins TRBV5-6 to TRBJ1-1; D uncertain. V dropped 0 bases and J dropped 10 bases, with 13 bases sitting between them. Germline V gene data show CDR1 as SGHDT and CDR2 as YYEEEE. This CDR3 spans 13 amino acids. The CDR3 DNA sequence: TGTGCCAGCAGCTTGGCACGCGTAGAAGGAGCTTTCTTT. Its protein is CASSLARVEGAFF. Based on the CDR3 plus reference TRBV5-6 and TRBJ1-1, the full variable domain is DAGVTQSPTHLIKTRGQQVTLRCSPKSGHDTVSWYQQALGQGPQFIFQYYEEEERQRGNFPDRFSGHQFPNYSSELNVNALLLGDSALYLCASSLARVEGAFFGQGTRLTVV.

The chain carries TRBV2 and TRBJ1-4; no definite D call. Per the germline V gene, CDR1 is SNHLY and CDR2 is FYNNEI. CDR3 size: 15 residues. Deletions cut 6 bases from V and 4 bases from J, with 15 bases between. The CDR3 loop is CASRTFGGLNEKLFF. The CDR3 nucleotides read TGTGCCAGCAGGACCTTCGGAGGCCTTAATGAAAAACTGTTTTTT.

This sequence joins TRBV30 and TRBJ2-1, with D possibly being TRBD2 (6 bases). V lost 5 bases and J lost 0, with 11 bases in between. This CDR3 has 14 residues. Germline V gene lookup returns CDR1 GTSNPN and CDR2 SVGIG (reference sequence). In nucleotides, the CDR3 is TGTGCCTGGCTAGCGCCGAGCTCCTACAATGAGCAGTTCTTC. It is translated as CAWLAPSSYNEQFF.

CDR3 coding DNA: TGTGCCAGCAGCCCGGCCGGGAACCAGAATGAAAAACTGTTTTTT. The encoded protein is CASSPAGNQNEKLFF. The V and J genes are TRBV5-5 and TRBJ1-4; D not certain. Trimming took 4 bases from V and 5 from J, leaving 15 bases between them. The CDR3 sequence is 15 residues long. The V gene's germline CDR1 is SGHKS and CDR2 YYEKEE (reference sequence).

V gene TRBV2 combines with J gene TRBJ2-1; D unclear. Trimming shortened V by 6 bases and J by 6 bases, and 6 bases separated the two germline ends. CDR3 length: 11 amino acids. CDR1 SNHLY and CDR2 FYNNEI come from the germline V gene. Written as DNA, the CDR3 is TGTGCCAGCAGCCTCTCCAATGAGCAGTTCTTC. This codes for CASSLSNEQFF.

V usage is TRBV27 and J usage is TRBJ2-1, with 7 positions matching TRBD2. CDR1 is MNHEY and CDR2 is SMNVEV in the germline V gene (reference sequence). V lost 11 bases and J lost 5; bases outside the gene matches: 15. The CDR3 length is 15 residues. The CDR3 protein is CAGYPSAGVDNEQFF. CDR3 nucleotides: TGTGCCGGCTACCCATCTGCGGGAGTTGACAATGAGCAGTTCTTC.

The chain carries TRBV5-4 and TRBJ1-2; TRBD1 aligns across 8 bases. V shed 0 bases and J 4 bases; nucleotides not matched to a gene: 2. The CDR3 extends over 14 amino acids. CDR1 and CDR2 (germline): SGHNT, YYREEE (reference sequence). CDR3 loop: CASSLAGGVYGYTF. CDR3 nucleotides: TGTGCCAGCAGCTTGGCAGGGGGCGTCTATGGCTACACCTTC.

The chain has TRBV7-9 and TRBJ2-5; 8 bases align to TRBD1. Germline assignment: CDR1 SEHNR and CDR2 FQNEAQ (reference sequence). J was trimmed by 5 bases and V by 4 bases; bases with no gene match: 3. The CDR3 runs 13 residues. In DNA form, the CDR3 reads TGTGCCAGCAGCTCCCGACAGGGGGAGACCCAGTACTTC. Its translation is CASSSRQGETQYF.

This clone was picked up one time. The CDR3, as DNA: TGTGCCAGCAGTTTATATCTTCGGGGGGGTCACGAGCAGTTCTTC. Encoded protein: CASSLYLRGGHEQFF. The chain carries TRBV27 and TRBJ2-1; 8 bases fit TRBD2. This CDR3 contains 15 residues. The junction had 9 bases not matched to a gene; V was cut back by 1 base and J by 10 bases. Germline CDR1 reads MNHEY; CDR2 reads SMNVEV (reference sequence).

CDR3 nucleotide sequence: TGTGCCAGCGGGGAGGGCCAAAATGAGCAGTTCTTC. Translating gives CASGEGQNEQFF. The chain combines TRBV5-6 with TRBJ2-1, with 7 bases aligning to TRBD2. With V trimmed by 7 bases and J by 7 bases, 5 bases remained unmatched. The CDR3 contains 12 residues. In germline, CDR1 is SGHDT, CDR2 YYEEEE.

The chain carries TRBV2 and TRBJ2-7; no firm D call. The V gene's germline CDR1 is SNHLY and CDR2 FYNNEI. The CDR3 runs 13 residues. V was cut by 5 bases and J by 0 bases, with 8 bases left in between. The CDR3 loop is CASSPLSSYEQYV. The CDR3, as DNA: TGTGCCAGCAGTCCACTAAGCTCCTACGAGCAGTACGTC.

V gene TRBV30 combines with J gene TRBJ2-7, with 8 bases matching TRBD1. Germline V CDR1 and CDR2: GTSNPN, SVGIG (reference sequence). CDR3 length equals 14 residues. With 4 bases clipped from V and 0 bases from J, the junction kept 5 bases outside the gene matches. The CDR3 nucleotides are TGTGCCTGGAATACAGGGGGAGCCTCCTACGAGCAGTACTTC. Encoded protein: CAWNTGGASYEQYF.

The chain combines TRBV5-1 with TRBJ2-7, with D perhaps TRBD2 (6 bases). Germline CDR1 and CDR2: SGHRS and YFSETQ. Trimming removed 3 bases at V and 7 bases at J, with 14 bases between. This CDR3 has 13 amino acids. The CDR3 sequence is CASSSAGGVEQYF. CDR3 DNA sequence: TGCGCCAGCAGCTCCGCCGGCGGGGTAGAGCAGTACTTC.